Listed below are T cell receptor beta chains from one sample, sequenced in a study of T cell responses to AZD1222 COVID-19 vaccine. This table comes from immunoSEQ multiplex PCR, and its TCRdb copy is limited to in-frame clones, with some not included. Among more than 85,000 clones, around 86% were seen once, and the ten largest hold 6% to 9%. The sequences come from peripheral blood, collected on day 0 of AZD1222 vaccination. The receptors were gathered from an adult in good health. Each CDR3 is given with its conserved first and last residue. D genes are given only for firm matches. Clone size appears in some rows only: once, few, many, or a class for an expanded clone.

size,J,V,length,D,CDR3,DNA
NA,TRBJ1-4,TRBV6-1,15,NA,CASSERGSPNEKLFF,TGTGCCAGCAGTGAACGAGGGTCCCCTAATGAAAAACTGTTTTTT
NA,TRBJ2-1,TRBV7-9,16,TRBD2,CASLEGGVPSYNEQFF,TGTGCCAGCCTCGAGGGAGGGGTTCCCTCCTACAATGAGCAGTTCTTC
NA,TRBJ2-7,TRBV4-3,16,TRBD2,CASSQSTSGRAYEQYF,TGCGCCAGCAGCCAATCGACTAGCGGGAGGGCCTATGAGCAGTACTTC
NA,TRBJ2-3,TRBV30,11,NA,CAWTQGDTQYF,TGTGCCTGGACCCAGGGGGATACGCAGTATTTT
NA,TRBJ2-2,TRBV7-2,15,NA,CASSGGTGDSGELFF,TGTGCCAGCAGCGGAGGGACGGGGGACAGCGGGGAGCTGTTTTTT
NA,TRBJ2-3,TRBV29-1,16,TRBD2,CSVEGLAGAGTDTQYF,TGCAGCGTTGAGGGACTAGCGGGAGCGGGAACAGATACGCAGTATTTT
NA,TRBJ1-2,TRBV28,13,NA,CASSPGEPYGYTF,TGTGCCAGCAGCCCAGGGGAGCCCTATGGCTACACCTTC
NA,TRBJ1-5,TRBV28,12,NA,CASSGPNQPQHF,TGTGCCAGCAGTGGTCCCAATCAGCCCCAGCATTTT
NA,TRBJ1-6,TRBV18,15,NA,CASSPPSGQDSPLHF,TGTGCCAGCTCACCACCGTCAGGGCAGGATTCACCCCTCCACTTT
NA,TRBJ1-4,TRBV28,15,TRBD1,CASSTDRVLSEKLFF,TGTGCCAGCAGCACTGACAGGGTCTTGAGTGAAAAACTGTTTTTT
few,TRBJ1-2,TRBV28,11,NA,CASSGDYGYTF,TGTGCCAGCAGTGGGGACTATGGCTACACCTTC
NA,TRBJ2-7,TRBV19,14,TRBD2,CASSMTSVAYEQYF,TGTGCCAGTAGTATGACTAGCGTAGCCTACGAGCAGTACTTC
once,TRBJ1-1,TRBV7-8,13,NA,CASSLSVNTEAFF,TGTGCCAGCAGCTTATCTGTGAACACTGAAGCTTTCTTT
NA,TRBJ2-7,TRBV7-9,12,NA,CASSSPRRGQYF,TGTGCCAGCAGCTCCCCCCGGCGGGGGCAGTACTTC
NA,TRBJ1-4,TRBV30,14,NA,CAWTGSRYNEKLFF,TGTGCCTGGACCGGAAGCAGGTATAATGAAAAACTGTTTTTT
few,TRBJ2-7,TRBV28,18,TRBD2,CASSSPLAGRPNSYEQYF,TGTGCCAGCAGTTCCCCCCTAGCGGGAAGACCCAACTCCTACGAGCAGTACTTC
NA,TRBJ2-3,TRBV7-8,20,NA,CASSSKRLLRDFTSTDTQYF,TGTGCCAGCAGCTCAAAGCGGTTACTCCGGGACTTTACTAGCACAGATACGCAGTATTTT
NA,TRBJ2-1,TRBV3-1/TRBV3-2,15,NA,CASSQDWTNYNEQFF,TGTGCCAGCAGCCAAGATTGGACTAACTACAATGAGCAGTTCTTC
NA,TRBJ2-7,TRBV7-9,14,NA,CASSLALSSGEQYF,TGTGCCAGCAGCTTAGCGCTAAGCTCTGGCGAGCAGTACTTC
NA,TRBJ2-7,TRBV14,16,TRBD2,CASSPQTSGSSYEQYF,TGTGCCAGCAGCCCACAAACTAGCGGGAGCTCCTACGAGCAGTACTTC
NA,TRBJ2-7,TRBV19,14,TRBD2,CASSSNQLADEQYF,TGTGCCAGTAGTAGCAATCAACTAGCGGACGAGCAGTACTTC
NA,TRBJ2-7,TRBV7-2,13,NA,CASSWVPADPQYF,TGTGCCAGCAGCTGGGTCCCAGCAGATCCGCAGTACTTC
NA,TRBJ2-7,TRBV2,14,TRBD2,CASSIAGSPTRQYF,TGTGCCAGCAGCATAGCGGGATCACCTACGAGGCAGTACTTC
once,TRBJ2-3,TRBV19,15,NA,CASTLQHPGTDTQYF,TGTGCCAGTACCCTACAGCACCCTGGCACAGATACGCAGTATTTT
NA,TRBJ1-2,TRBV9,15,TRBD1,CASSVGGQGYYGYTF,TGTGCCAGCAGCGTAGGGGGACAGGGGTACTATGGCTACACCTTC
NA,TRBJ2-5,TRBV6-4,13,NA,CARPMPRVETQYF,TGTGCCAGACCTATGCCCAGGGTGGAGACCCAGTACTTC
NA,TRBJ1-5,TRBV28,15,TRBD1,CASSLSQGAGQPQHF,TGTGCCAGCAGTTTATCTCAGGGGGCTGGGCAGCCCCAGCATTTT
NA,TRBJ2-1,TRBV6-1,16,TRBD2,CASSQDGLAGHNEQFF,TGTGCCAGCAGTCAAGATGGACTAGCGGGACACAATGAGCAGTTCTTC
NA,TRBJ2-2,TRBV23-1,18,TRBD1,CASSHWGQGGMNTGELFF,TGCGCCAGCAGTCATTGGGGACAGGGGGGCATGAACACCGGGGAGCTGTTTTTT
NA,TRBJ2-5,TRBV28,13,NA,CASNGPIQETQYF,TGTGCCAGCAACGGGCCTATCCAAGAGACCCAGTACTTC
NA,TRBJ2-1,TRBV5-8,16,TRBD1,CASSSGRRGLGNEQFF,TGTGCCAGCAGCTCGGGACGCAGGGGGCTTGGCAATGAGCAGTTCTTC
once,TRBJ1-2,TRBV3-1/TRBV3-2,13,NA,CASSQNLRYGYTF,TGTGCCAGCAGCCAAAATTTACGCTATGGCTACACCTTC
NA,TRBJ1-2,TRBV7-2,14,TRBD1,CASVVDRGPYGYTF,TGTGCCAGCGTAGTGGACAGGGGTCCCTATGGCTACACCTTC
NA,TRBJ1-5,TRBV6-5,14,NA,CASSYGRGGQPQHF,TGTGCCAGCAGTTACGGCAGGGGAGGTCAGCCCCAGCATTTT
few,TRBJ2-1,TRBV6-5,14,TRBD2,CASGTSGRYNEQFF,TGTGCCAGCGGGACTAGTGGGCGCTACAATGAGCAGTTCTTC
NA,TRBJ1-5,TRBV28,17,TRBD1,CASIRDRVVVRNQPQHF,TGTGCCAGCATACGGGACAGGGTGGTTGTTCGCAATCAGCCCCAGCATTTT
few,TRBJ1-2,TRBV11-2,15,NA,CASSRLTGLNYGYTF,TGTGCCAGCAGCCGTCTCACGGGGCTAAACTATGGCTACACCTTC
NA,TRBJ1-3,TRBV7-9,16,NA,CASSPLVVLSGNTIYF,TGTGCCAGCAGCCCCCTGGTTGTACTCTCTGGAAACACCATATATTTT
NA,TRBJ2-7,TRBV6-5,15,NA,CASSYSVSPSYEQYF,TGTGCCAGCAGTTACTCGGTCTCCCCCTCCTACGAGCAGTACTTC
NA,TRBJ2-3,TRBV11-3,15,TRBD2,CASSFGGRPTDTQYF,TGTGCCAGCAGCTTTGGCGGGAGACCCACAGATACGCAGTATTTT
NA,TRBJ2-3,TRBV6-2/TRBV6-3,15,NA,CASSYSLESTDTQYF,TGTGCCAGCAGTTACTCGCTAGAGAGCACAGATACGCAGTATTTT
few,TRBJ1-2,TRBV11-2,14,NA,CASSLERGGHGYTF,TGTGCCAGCAGCTTAGAGAGGGGCGGACATGGCTACACCTTC
NA,TRBJ1-5,TRBV28,15,TRBD1,CASSSPGQPNQPQHF,TGTGCCAGCAGTTCCCCGGGACAGCCAAATCAGCCCCAGCATTTT
NA,TRBJ2-1,TRBV28,16,NA,CASSHRRGAGYNEQFF,TGTGCCAGCAGCCACCGGAGGGGGGCAGGCTACAATGAGCAGTTCTTC
once,TRBJ2-7,TRBV14,15,TRBD2,CASSQGGTRGYEQYF,TGTGCCAGCAGCCAGGGTGGGACTAGGGGCTACGAGCAGTACTTC